The 5 T cell receptor beta chains given below trace back to one sample, sequenced in a study of T cell repertoires in cytomegalovirus infection. TCRdb called the reads again in MiXCR, with one record for every CDR3 protein. The sample lists approximately 170,000 distinct CDR3 sequences; approximately 14% were seen once. Sequencing was done on a sample of PBMCs. These receptor sequences come from a human donor in good health (CMV status not recorded). Some clones in this sample may be carry-over from other donors' samples.

The chain uses TRBV20-1 and TRBJ1-2; 8 bases agree with TRBD1. J lost 4 bases, V lost 3 bases, and 7 bases had no gene match. CDR3 size: 14 residues. Germline assignment: CDR1 DFQATT and CDR2 SNEGSKA (reference sequence). The CDR3 DNA follows: TGCAGTGCTAGTCCGGGACAGGCACGCTATGGCTACACCTTC. Translation: CSASPGQARYGYTF.

This clonotype was seen ten or more times. The gene calls are TRBV7-6 and TRBJ2-5; TRBD2 is a possible D gene (5 bases). The CDR3 contains 12 residues. The ends were cut back, 3 bases at V and 10 bases at J, with 12 bases in the middle. Germline assignment: CDR1 SGHVS and CDR2 FNYEAQ. The CDR3 loop is CASSLGIGDQYF. CDR3 DNA sequence: TGTGCCAGCAGCTTGGGGATCGGGGACCAGTACTTC.

This clonotype was seen only a few times. The chain carries TRBV20-1 and TRBJ2-5; perhaps D is TRBD1 or TRBD2 (6 bases each). The CDR3 is made up of 14 amino acids. The V gene's germline CDR1 is DFQATT and CDR2 SNEGSKA (reference sequence). Trimming removed 5 bases at V and 4 bases at J, with 17 bases between. The DNA of the CDR3 is TGCAGTGCTGGACACCCTGGGGGGCGAGAGACCCAGTACTTC. Protein sequence: CSAGHPGGRETQYF.

The gene calls are TRBV29-1 and TRBJ2-7; 11 bases are shared with TRBD2. V trimming: 5 bases; J trimming: 0 bases; junction bases outside the gene matches: 3. From germline, CDR1 is SQVTM and CDR2 ANQGSEA. The CDR3 length is 14 residues. In nucleotides, the CDR3 is TGCAGCGTTCGCGGGACTAGCGGCTCCTACGAGCAGTACTTC. It specifies CSVRGTSGSYEQYF.

CDR3 sequence (DNA): TGTGCCACAAGACTAGCACTTCTCCATGAGCAGTTCTTC. It codes for CATRLALLHEQFF. This chain links TRBV6-2 or TRBV6-3 with TRBJ2-1, with 7 bases fitting TRBD2. The length of the CDR3 is 13 residues. The germline V gene has CDR1 MNHEY and CDR2 SVGEGT. Losses at the gene ends were 10 bases for V and 8 bases for J; bases not matched to a gene: 11.